The TCR beta chain described here comes from a study of vaccination and CD4 T cells after COVID-19 (dated 2022 in TCRdb). About the investigation overall: The convalescent cohort comprised six males and four females, including two Hispanic individuals, seven Caucasians, two Asians and one multiracial person. Two doses of either the Pfizer-BioNTech BNT162b2 vaccine (n=8) or the Moderna mRNA-1273 vaccine (n=2) were administered to participants. Post-COVID blood samples from convalescent patients were collected a median of roughly 100 days after diagnosis, with a range of about 30 to 170 days. Post-vaccine blood samples were taken a median of roughly 75 days after the second vaccine dose, with a range of about 13 to 250 days. The cultures were stimulated with overlapping spike peptide pools from SARS-CoV-2 and from the common cold coronaviruses HCoV-NL63, HCoV-OC43 and HCoV-229E. Control cultures received a CEFX viral epitope pool as the positive control, an HIV-1 Nef peptide pool as the negative control, or no peptide. In 10 COVID-19 convalescent patients and a handful of infection-naive healthy vaccine recipients, the spike-specific CD4+ TCR repertoire before mRNA vaccination was compared with the repertoire after mRNA vaccination. Memory CD4+ T cell crossreactivity between SARS-CoV-2 and common cold coronavirus spike proteins was assessed at the TCR clonotype level in an earlier paper using these donors.

Here is what the overall study found, with its caveats: Nearly all vaccine-specific clones in convalescent patients (304 of 307) were mono-reactive for SARS-CoV-2 spike rather than cross-reactive with common cold coronaviruses. Relatively few convalescent patients were included in the study, and early timepoints after natural infection were not analyzed. Among convalescent patients, a median about 86% of the SARS-CoV-2-reactive clones seen after vaccination appeared only after vaccination, which suggests priming specific to the vaccine. Although the median number of SARS-CoV-2-reactive clonotypes went up from roughly 19 after infection to approximately 40 after vaccination, the increase was not significant.

Measured from the cysteine to the phenylalanine, the CDR3 is 16 residues long. The kept DNA is CDR3 alone, 48 bases in frame from the first base. The junction shows trimming of 4 bases on V and 6 bases on J, plus 19 bases between the germline ends. Sequences MNHNS (CDR1) and SASEGT (CDR2) are obtained from the germline V gene. Based on its abundance in the sample, this clonotype is medium-sized (0.01 to 0.1%). No cognate antigen has been identified for it. Base qualities are not provided; no much larger clone lies one nucleotide away. Reading the label with the study, this specimen's treatment or condition is: approximately 9-day PBMC culture with coronavirus spike peptide pools or control peptides (ViraFEST assay). CD4+ T cells from unexposed donors were collected before the COVID-19 pandemic (2011-2018). The ViraFEST assay was used in the study, in which antigen-specific T cells were expanded with peptide pools and expanded clonotypes were subsequently identified by TCR sequencing. Each well held approximately 2 million PBMCs cultured in IMDM containing roughly 5% human AB serum and about 10 IU/ml IL-2, with about 10 ug/ml peptide pools added. On days 3 and 7, half of the culture medium was replaced with fresh IL-2-containing medium. CD4+ T cells were isolated after approximately 10 days of culture through negative selection using the EasySep CD4+ T cell isolation kit. As cell numbers permitted, CD4+ T cells from unexposed donors were tested for reactivity to SARS-CoV-2 S and N and to four common cold coronavirus spike pools. PBMCs were separated from whole blood using Ficoll-Paque Plus gradient centrifugation and then either used fresh or cryopreserved at -140C. Triplicate wells were generally used for each culture condition. The leukapheresis product used for the unexposed donors was purchased from a commercial source.

Library generation was performed with PCR. DNA from cultured CD4+ T cells underwent TCR sequencing with the Oncomine TCR Beta short-read assay at the Johns Hopkins FTIC core. The QIAamp micro DNA kit was used to extract genomic DNA from the cultured CD4+ T cells. Oncomine TCR Beta libraries from cultured CD4+ T cells were pooled using unique dual indexes and sequenced on an Illumina iSeq 100. In the source study's methods: Non-productive sequences were filtered out, and CDR3s that did not start with C, did not end with F or W, or were shorter than 7 amino acids were discarded. The MANAFEST web application was used to identify antigen-specific clonotypes by comparing peptide-stimulated wells against reference wells and other culture wells. To be called positive, a clone needed an FDR below 0.05, an odds ratio above 5, and a productive frequency above 0.1% in at least two of three replicate wells. A clonotype counted as cross-reactive if it showed significant expansion both in the SARS-CoV-2 spike wells and in at least one common cold coronavirus spike condition. CDR3 homology was assessed with Levenshtein distances (stringdist) and unrooted phylogenetic trees (ape) in R version 3.6.1. TCRdb applied fastp at Q25 and MiXCR to the public reads, then kept only in-frame beta chains. Every entry covers one CDR3 protein and lists the most common genes and DNA from its rows. These V and J calls originate from TCRdb's pipeline instead of the authors' own analysis. For this sample there are some 10,000 distinct CDR3 sequences; almost 30% appear just once. The leading ten clones occupy roughly 13% of the sample.

Sequenced input: CD4+ T cells from blood, cultured in vitro. The sequence links TRBV6-1 to TRBJ1-5; a tentative D match to TRBD1 spans 6 bases. The receptor's source is a human donor in good health. The nucleotide sequence is TGTGCCAGCAGTGCCACTCCAACAGGGTCGGGTCAGCCCCAGCATTTT. Its coded protein is CASSATPTGSGQPQHF.